This T cell receptor (beta chain) was observed in a study of blood T cell repertoires in COVID-19 (dated by TCRdb to about 2020). Regarding the research as a whole: Samples covering the acute and convalescent phases of COVID-19 were provided by collaborators in the United States, Italy and Spain. The prospective study material was composed of cDNA or gDNA derived from T cells, B-cell-depleted T cells, or PBMCs. The dataset comprised deeply sampled blood TCRbeta repertoires from subjects exposed to, actively infected with, or recovered from COVID-19. The repertoires were released in a freely available public database intended as a resource for research on the immune response to SARS-CoV-2. Samples were obtained from the ongoing ImmuneRACE study (first 160 participants) and from 1,254 subjects provided by 6 global collaborators. Nearly every sample came with metadata listing a de-identified subject ID, COVID-19 status, age in years and sex. Where HLA class I and class II types were available, the types were taken from metadata supplied by the sample provider, not from assay-based typing. General conclusions and limits of the study: Clinical and demographic metadata were provided uncurated, with the amount varying by source and participant.

As concerns this clone: It lacks a known antigen. Qualities for individual bases were not recorded, and no much larger clone is one base off.

Each collaborating institution followed its own protocols to collect whole blood in K2EDTA tubes. Collaborator samples were shipped for TCRbeta analysis as frozen whole blood, isolated PBMCs, or DNA extracted from either sample type. Based on the germline V gene (reference sequence), the CDR1 and CDR2 sequences are LNHNV and YYDKDF. V and J are truncated by 4 bases and 2 bases respectively, leaving an intervening sequence of 17 bases. From its cysteine to its phenylalanine, the CDR3 spans 16 amino acids. Only the CDR3 DNA stays, 48 bases, in frame from base 1. TCRbeta CDR3 regions were amplified from genomic DNA using the immunoSEQ Assay, a bias-controlled multiplex PCR. Under the source paper's analysis protocol: Within the assay, amplification of reference gene primers was used to estimate how many nucleated cells each sample contained. Sequence reads were collapsed and filtered to measure the absolute abundance of every unique TCRbeta CDR3 rearrangement. For each sample, productive Simpson clonality was calculated as the square root of Simpson's diversity index across productive rearrangements. In TCRdb, the immuneACCESS table is reduced to in-frame sequences with V and J assigned. These tables do not hold every clone; where another copy was compared, an unresolved V gene accounts for under half, and the others remain unexplained. V, J and clone size reflect that table, while D and trimming were determined from the DNA. The sample table lists about 42,000 clones, around 90% of them with a count of one. 0.4% of the sample lies in the top ten.

This sequence uses TRBV15 and TRBJ1-2; a tentative D match to TRBD1 spans 5 bases. This clonotype was sampled from a human donor in a cohort sampled during active COVID-19. The sample comprised peripheral blood. The sequence in DNA is TGTGCCACCAGCACCACAGGACAAGCCCCAAACTATGGCTACACCTTC. This yields the protein CATSTTGQAPNYGYTF.